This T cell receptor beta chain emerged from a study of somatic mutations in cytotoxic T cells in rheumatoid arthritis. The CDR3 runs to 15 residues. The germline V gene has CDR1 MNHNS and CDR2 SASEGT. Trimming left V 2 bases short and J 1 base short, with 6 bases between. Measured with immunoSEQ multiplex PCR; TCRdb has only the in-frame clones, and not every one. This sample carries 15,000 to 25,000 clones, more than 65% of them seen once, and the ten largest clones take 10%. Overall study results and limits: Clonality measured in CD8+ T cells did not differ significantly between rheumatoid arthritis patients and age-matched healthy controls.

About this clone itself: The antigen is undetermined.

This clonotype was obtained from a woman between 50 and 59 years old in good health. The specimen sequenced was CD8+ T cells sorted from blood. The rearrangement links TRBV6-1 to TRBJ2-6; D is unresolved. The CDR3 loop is CASSEKVSGANVLTF. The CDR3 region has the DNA TGTGCCAGCAGTGAAAAGGTTTCTGGGGCCAACGTCCTGACTTTC.